Below, 25 T cell receptor beta chains from the same sample are listed, as sequenced in a study of blood T cell repertoires in COVID-19. The repertoire was sequenced with immunoSEQ multiplex PCR; TCRdb's copy has only in-frame clones and lacks some. Counted here are about 50,000 clones, approximately 83% occurring once; the ten biggest clones make up around 17%. Sequencing was done on a sample of peripheral blood. The receptors were gathered from a man aged 40-49 years with acute or convalescent COVID-19.

This clone has only one observation. One end of the junction fails to match germline, which may point to a read error. The chain combines TRBV24-1 with TRBJ1-1; D is possibly TRBD1 (5 bases). In germline, CDR1 is KGHDR, CDR2 SFDVKD. This CDR3 spans 13 amino acids. DNA for the CDR3: TGTGCCACCAGTGATTTCTTGGGGGGACCGCTTCTCTTT. Encoded protein: CATSDFLGGPLLF.

This clone has more than one count but fewer than ten. CDR3 sequence reads: CASSLPGQGDEQYF. CDR3 nucleotides: TGTGCCAGCAGCCTTCCGGGACAGGGGGACGAGCAGTACTTC. This chain uses TRBV3-1 (or the pseudogene TRBV3-2) with TRBJ2-7; 11 nucleotides agree with TRBD1. This CDR3 is built from 14 residues. V dropped 4 bases and J dropped 5; count of bases not matched to a gene: 4. Germline CDR1 and CDR2: LGHDT and YNNKEL (reference sequence).

The chain uses TRBV11-2 and TRBJ1-2, with 7 bases matching TRBD1. The CDR3 loop spans 13 amino acids. Germline assignment: CDR1 SGHAT and CDR2 FQNNGV. V trimming: 6 bases; J trimming: 2 bases; junction bases outside the gene matches: 3. The CDR3 DNA is TGTGCCAGCAGATCGGACAGGAACTATGGCTACACCTTC. This codes for CASRSDRNYGYTF. The complete variable domain, with remaining parts taken from reference TRBV11-2 and TRBJ1-2, reads EAGVAQSPRYKIIEKRQSVAFWCNPISGHATLYWYQQILGQGPKLLIQFQNNGVVDDSQLPKDRFSAERLKGVDSTLKIQPAKLEDSAVYLCASRSDRNYGYTFGSGTRLTVV.

This chain links TRBV10-3 with TRBJ2-1, with 10 nucleotides matching TRBD2. J was trimmed by 0 bases and V by 5 bases; bases with no gene match: 4. Looked up from germline, CDR1 is ENHRY and CDR2 is SYGVKD. This CDR3 spans 16 amino acids. The CDR3 reads CAISLTSGASYNEQFF. In DNA form, the CDR3 reads TGTGCCATCAGTTTAACTAGCGGGGCCTCCTACAATGAGCAGTTCTTC.

The gene calls are TRBV10-2 and TRBJ2-7; TRBD1 matches at 10 bases. V gave up 9 bases and J gave up 4 bases; unmatched junction bases: 12. Germline V lookup: CDR1 WSHSY, CDR2 SAAADI. This CDR3 is built from 15 residues. The CDR3 DNA sequence: TGCGCCAGTAGAGATCCGGGACAGGGGACTTACGAGCAGTACGTC. Protein sequence: CASRDPGQGTYEQYV.

V and J are TRBV2 and TRBJ1-1; the D is unclear. Germline V CDR1 and CDR2: SNHLY, FYNNEI. Deletions cut 8 bases from V and 4 bases from J, with 11 bases between. This CDR3 contains 12 residues. CDR3 sequence (DNA): TGTGCCAGCTCCTACAGAGCCACTGAAGCTTTCTTT. Translation: CASSYRATEAFF. The whole variable domain, remainder taken from reference TRBV2 and TRBJ1-1, is EPEVTQTPSHQVTQMGQEVILRCVPISNHLYFYWYRQILGQKVEFLVSFYNNEISEKSEIFDDQFSVERPDGSNFTLKIRSTKLEDSAMYFCASSYRATEAFFGQGTRLTVV.

The sample holds a few counts of this clone. V usage is TRBV23-1 and J usage is TRBJ2-1; 9 positions match TRBD1. TRBV23-1 is an ORF for which the function is uncertain. This CDR3 is built from 16 residues. J gave up 7 bases and V 1 base, and 8 bases lay outside the gene matches. This chain's CDR3 is CASSQLSRTGDNEQFF. The CDR3 nucleotides read TGCGCCAGCAGTCAATTATCCCGGACAGGGGATAATGAGCAGTTCTTC.

The rearrangement joins TRBV3-1 (or the pseudogene TRBV3-2) to TRBJ2-5; D is possibly TRBD2 (6 bases). The CDR3 is 14 residues long. Trimming shortened V by 3 bases and J by 5 bases, and 13 bases separated the two germline ends. CDR1 is LGHDT and CDR2 is YNNKEL in the germline V gene (reference sequence). The CDR3 nucleotides read TGTGCCAGCAGCCATAGCGGAACGGGGGAGACCCAGTACTTC. Its protein product is CASSHSGTGETQYF.

This chain connects TRBV9 to TRBJ1-2; TRBD1 is a possible D gene (6 bases). CDR1 is SGDLS, CDR2 YYNGEE, per germline. The V and J ends lost 3 bases and 7 bases respectively, with 19 bases between them. This CDR3 has 15 amino acids. For the CDR3, the DNA is TGTGCCAGCAGCGGCGGACAGCCCGGTATCCTTGGCTACACCTTC. This codes for CASSGGQPGILGYTF.

V and J are TRBV3-1 (or the pseudogene TRBV3-2) and TRBJ1-3; tentatively, D is TRBD1 (6 bases). This CDR3 is 15 amino acids long. Trimming took off 2 bases at V and 0 bases at J, with 8 bases between the two ends. Germline V CDR1 and CDR2: LGHDT, YNNKEL (reference sequence). CDR3 DNA: TGTGCCAGCAGCCAAAGACAGGTCTCTGGAAACACCATATATTTT. As protein: CASSQRQVSGNTIYF.

The chain carries TRBV18 and TRBJ1-5, with D maybe TRBD1 (6 bases). This CDR3 region has 15 residues. The V gene's germline CDR1 is KGHSH and CDR2 LQKENI. V lost 3 bases and J lost 6, with 15 bases in between. The CDR3 coding sequence is TGTGCCAGCTCACCGGGCAACAGGGAGATTCAGCCCCAGCATTTT. This translates into CASSPGNREIQPQHF.

The chain combines TRBV20-1 with TRBJ1-2; 8 bases fit TRBD1. CDR1 and CDR2 from the germline V gene are DFQATT and SNEGSKA (reference sequence). This CDR3 is built from 13 residues. Losses at the gene ends were 3 bases for V and 6 bases for J; bases not matched to a gene: 6. CDR3 region: CSASRPGGNGYTF. The CDR3 nucleotides are TGCAGTGCTAGTCGCCCAGGGGGCAATGGCTACACCTTC.

V is TRBV19 and J is TRBJ2-1; TRBD1 is a possible D gene (6 bases). Germline V gene lookup returns CDR1 LNHDA and CDR2 SQIVND (reference sequence). V was pared by 6 bases and J by 5 bases, with 20 bases between. This CDR3 comprises 16 residues. The CDR3 sequence is CASSPQGSKLDNEQFF. DNA of the CDR3: TGTGCCAGTAGCCCACAGGGTTCTAAGCTCGACAATGAGCAGTTCTTC.

The J gene is TRBJ1-6, the V gene TRBV5-8, with 7 bases that match TRBD1. Unmatched junction bases numbered 9, after V lost 0 bases and J lost 6 bases. This CDR3 is 17 amino acids long. Germline loops: CDR1 SGHTS, CDR2 YDEGEE. The CDR3 is CASSLESGTAINSPLHF. The CDR3, as DNA: TGTGCCAGCAGCTTGGAGTCCGGGACAGCGATTAATTCACCCCTCCACTTT.

The chain combines TRBV9 with TRBJ1-2, with unresolved D. Germline CDR1 SGDLS, CDR2 YYNGEE. The CDR3 is made up of 13 amino acids. The V and J ends lost 0 bases and 5 bases respectively, with 8 bases between them. CDR3 in DNA: TGTGCCAGCAGCGTAGGGTCCAGTTATGGCTACACCTTC. It is translated as CASSVGSSYGYTF.

J is TRBJ2-1 and V is TRBV7-2; D may be TRBD1 (5 bases). V was clipped by 2 bases and J by 3 bases, with 14 bases between them. Germline V lookup: CDR1 SGHTA, CDR2 FQGNSA. This CDR3 has 16 residues. The CDR3 region has the DNA TGTGCCAGCAGCTTACGGCAGGGAACGAACTACAATGAGCAGTTCTTC. Protein product: CASSLRQGTNYNEQFF.

This chain joins TRBV2 and TRBJ1-4; 9 nucleotides line up with TRBD1. From germline, CDR1 is SNHLY and CDR2 FYNNEI. Germline trimming cut 7 bases from V and 7 bases from J; bases unmatched to any gene: 7. This CDR3 has 14 amino acids. CDR3 loop: CASKGTGGVEKLFF. The CDR3 DNA follows: TGTGCCAGCAAAGGAACAGGGGGCGTTGAAAAACTGTTTTTT.

Details on this clone: One end of the junction varies from germline; a read error may be responsible. This chain links TRBV3-1 (or the pseudogene TRBV3-2) with TRBJ2-1, with D perhaps matching TRBD1 (5 bases). This CDR3 comprises 12 residues. Germline loops: CDR1 LGHDT, CDR2 YNNKEL (reference sequence). CDR3 in amino acids: CASSQEDKEQFF. CDR3 DNA: TGTGCCAGCAGCCAAGAGGACAAAGAGCAGTTCTTC.

V is TRBV19 and J is TRBJ2-1; 11 nucleotides agree with TRBD2. The germline CDR1 and CDR2 sequences are LNHDA and SQIVND (reference sequence). V gave up 0 bases and J gave up 9 bases; unmatched junction bases: 4. This CDR3 contains 15 residues. For the CDR3, the DNA is TGTGCCAGTAGTATAGAGACTAGCGGGGACACTGAGCAGTTCTTC. Its translation: CASSIETSGDTEQFF.

This rearrangement joins TRBV23-1 to TRBJ2-3; 10 positions agree with TRBD2. TRBV23-1 qualifies as an ORF whose function is uncertain. CDR3 length equals 20 residues. Trimming removed 2 bases from V and 6 bases from J; junction bases left unmatched: 20. In nucleotides, the CDR3 is TGCGCCAGCAGTCAAGCCCAGGGGGATAGGCTAGCGGGAGCGGCCGATACGCAGTATTTT. Its translation: CASSQAQGDRLAGAADTQYF.

This chain uses TRBV24-1 with TRBJ2-5; 8 bases line up with TRBD1. This CDR3 is 16 amino acids long. V lost 4 bases to trimming and J lost 4 bases; unmatched junction nucleotides: 10. Germline assignment: CDR1 KGHDR and CDR2 SFDVKD. This CDR3 is CATSDPGTGRGETQYF. For the CDR3, the DNA is TGTGCCACCAGTGACCCTGGGACAGGCCGTGGAGAGACCCAGTACTTC.

J is TRBJ1-6 and V is TRBV3-1 (or the pseudogene TRBV3-2); 9 bases match TRBD1. After removal of 4 bases from V and 7 bases from J, the junction contained 11 bases not matched to a gene. Germline V CDR1 and CDR2: LGHDT, YNNKEL (reference sequence). The CDR3 extends over 17 amino acids. CDR3 nucleotides: TGTGCCAGCAGCCGGAACAGGGGGCGCGGGTCGAATTCACCCCTCCACTTT. It yields the protein CASSRNRGRGSNSPLHF.

The chain uses TRBV5-1 and TRBJ1-2; D not resolved. V dropped 1 base and J dropped 2 bases, with 12 bases sitting between them. The CDR3 loop spans 15 amino acids. In germline, CDR1 is SGHRS, CDR2 YFSETQ. The CDR3 spells CASSLRDFGNYGYTF. The DNA of the CDR3 is TGCGCCAGCAGCTTGCGGGATTTCGGAAACTATGGCTACACCTTC.

V usage is TRBV2 and J usage is TRBJ2-6; 9 nucleotides align to TRBD1. The V segment lost 8 bases and the J segment 0 bases; nucleotides outside the gene matches: 5. Germline V gene sequence: CDR1 SNHLY, CDR2 FYNNEI. The CDR3 is 16 amino acids. CDR3 residues: CASGGQGFSGANVLTF. The DNA of the CDR3 is TGTGCCAGCGGAGGACAGGGGTTCTCTGGGGCCAACGTCCTGACTTTC.

A few counts support this clone. The rearrangement links TRBV3-1 (or the pseudogene TRBV3-2) to TRBJ1-6, with 11 positions matching TRBD1. Germline trimming cut 0 bases from V and 7 bases from J; bases unmatched to any gene: 5. The germline V gene has CDR1 LGHDT and CDR2 YNNKEL (reference sequence). This CDR3 has 17 amino acids. Here the CDR3 reads CASSQEGQGARNSPLHF. As DNA, the CDR3 is TGTGCCAGCAGCCAAGAAGGACAGGGGGCGAGGAATTCACCCCTCCACTTT.